Listed here are 9 T cell receptor beta chains from one sample, sequenced in a study of T cells in Graves' hyperthyroidism and ophthalmopathy. The TCR beta CDR3 regions underwent amplification using RNA transcripts as the source. HTBI primers drove first-round RT-PCR of the TCR CDR3. TCRdb reanalysed the multiplex PCR reads using MiXCR and keeps one entry per CDR3 protein. The sample carries hundreds of thousands of distinct CDR3 sequences, roughly 15% recorded once. Sequencing was carried out using blood. The receptors were sampled from a man between 18 and 35 years old with Graves' ophthalmopathy.

This clonotype was seen many times. This chain connects TRBV6-1 to TRBJ1-5; the match to TRBD1 covers 8 bases. The V segment lost 5 bases and the J segment 7 bases; nucleotides outside the gene matches: 4. Germline lookup yields CDR1 MNHNS and CDR2 SASEGT. The CDR3 is made up of 13 amino acids. This CDR3 is CASSTQGAQPQHF. The CDR3 coding sequence is TGTGCCAGCAGTACCCAGGGGGCACAGCCCCAGCATTTT.

This clonotype was seen more than once but under ten times. The gene calls are TRBV7-9 and TRBJ2-6, with 7 bases identical to TRBD2. The germline V gene encodes CDR1 SEHNR and CDR2 FQNEAQ (reference sequence). Trimming removed 6 bases from V and 2 bases from J; junction bases left unmatched: 4. This CDR3 is built from 15 residues. CDR3 nucleotides: TGTGCCAGCAGGGGAGGGGAGACTGGGGCCAACGTCCTGACTTTC. It is translated as CASRGGETGANVLTF.

Concerning this clonotype: Being one base from a much bigger clone, this may be a read error. The conserved closing phenylalanine or tryptophan is absent in this CDR3, likely reflecting a read error. J is TRBJ1-2 and V is TRBV9; D unclear. Germline CDR1 and CDR2: SGDLS and YYNGEE. V was pared by 3 bases and J by 3 bases, with 9 bases between. The CDR3 has 13 residues. CDR3: CASSASDYYGYTL. CDR3 bases: TGTGCCAGCAGCGCTTCAGATTACTATGGCTACACCCTC.

Note on this clonotype: A much larger clone lies a single base off, so this may be a read error. V usage is TRBV7-9 and J usage is TRBJ1-4; D not resolved. CDR1 SEHNR and CDR2 FQNEAQ come from the germline V gene (reference sequence). CDR3 length: 16 residues. CDR3 nucleotide sequence: TGTGCCAGCAGCTTTGCTCCGATATCAACTAATAAAAAACTGTTTTTT. Its translation: CASSFAPISTNKKLFF.

This clonotype was recorded many times. The CDR3 sequence is CASSLNQGANRAFF. The CDR3 region has the DNA TGTGCCAGCAGCTTGAACCAGGGGGCAAATCGAGCTTTCTTT. The chain employs TRBV7-9 and TRBJ1-1; TRBD1 matches at 8 bases. The CDR3 length is 14 residues. V lost 3 bases to trimming and J lost 10 bases; unmatched junction nucleotides: 10. The V gene's germline CDR1 is SEHNR and CDR2 FQNEAQ (reference sequence).

This clonotype was recorded many times. The chain is built from TRBV5-6 and TRBJ2-5, with D possibly TRBD1 on 6 matching bases. Germline loops: CDR1 SGHDT, CDR2 YYEEEE. Trimming pared 7 bases from V and 4 bases from J, leaving 11 bases between. This CDR3 region has 12 residues. The CDR3 DNA reads as TGTGCCAGCCAACGAGGGGGAGAGACCCAGTACTTC. It specifies CASQRGGETQYF.

Many counts were recorded for this clonotype. The V and J genes are TRBV6-1 and TRBJ1-2, with a tentative D call TRBD1 (5 bases). The CDR3 runs to 15 residues. CDR1 MNHNS and CDR2 SASEGT come from the germline V gene. V was clipped by 7 bases and J by 6 bases, with 21 bases between them. This chain's CDR3 is CASIKRTGPVDGYTF. The CDR3 DNA is TGTGCCAGCATAAAACGGACGGGGCCTGTCGATGGCTACACCTTC.

The chain joins TRBV19 to TRBJ2-1; D is possibly TRBD1 (6 bases). V was pared by 1 base and J by 9 bases, with 16 bases between. The CDR3 runs 15 residues. The germline V gene encodes CDR1 LNHDA and CDR2 SQIVND (reference sequence). The CDR3 region has the DNA TGTGCCAGTAGTATAGGCCCGGGACACGAGATTGAGCAGTTCTTC. Protein product: CASSIGPGHEIEQFF.

The table lists this clonotype with many counts. V and J are TRBV7-2 and TRBJ2-7; D perhaps matches TRBD1 (5 bases). Germline CDR1 and CDR2: SGHTA and FQGNSA. With 5 bases removed from V and 5 bases from J, the gap between germline ends came to 19 bases. The CDR3 runs 15 residues. The CDR3 is CASSPQGGVGDEQYF. DNA of the CDR3: TGTGCCAGCAGCCCCCAGGGTGGGGTAGGCGACGAGCAGTACTTC.